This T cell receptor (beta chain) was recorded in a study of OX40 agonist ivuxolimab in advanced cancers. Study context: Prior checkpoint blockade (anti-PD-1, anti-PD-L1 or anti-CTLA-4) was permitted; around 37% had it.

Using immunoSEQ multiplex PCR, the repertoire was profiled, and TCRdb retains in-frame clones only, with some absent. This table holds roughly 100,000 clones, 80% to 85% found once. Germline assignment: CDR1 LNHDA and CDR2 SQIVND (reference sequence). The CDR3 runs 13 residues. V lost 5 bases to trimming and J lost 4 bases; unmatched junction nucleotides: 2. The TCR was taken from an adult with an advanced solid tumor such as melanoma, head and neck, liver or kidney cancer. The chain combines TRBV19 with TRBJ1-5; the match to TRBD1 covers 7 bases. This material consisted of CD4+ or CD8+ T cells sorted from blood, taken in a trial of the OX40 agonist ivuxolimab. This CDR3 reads CASSGTDNQPQHF. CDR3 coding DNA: TGTGCCAGTAGTGGGACAGATAATCAGCCCCAGCATTTT. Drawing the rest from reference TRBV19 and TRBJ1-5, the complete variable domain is DGGITQSPKYLFRKEGQNVTLSCEQNLNHDAMYWYRQDPGQGLRLIYYSQIVNDFQKGDIAEGYSVSREKKESFPLTVTSAQKNPTAFYLCASSGTDNQPQHFGDGTRLSIL.